What follows are 22 T cell receptor beta chains derived from one specimen sequenced in a study of T cell responses to AZD1222 COVID-19 vaccine. Clones were read by immunoSEQ multiplex PCR, and TCRdb kept only the in-frame ones, dropping some. The sample lists approximately 260,000 clones; approximately 93% were seen once. This specimen consisted of peripheral blood, obtained on day 0 of AZD1222 vaccination. Every receptor here comes from an adult in good health.

The V and J genes are TRBV7-7 and TRBJ2-1; D not resolved. Germline assignment: CDR1 SSHAT and CDR2 FNYEAQ (reference sequence). The V end lost 4 bases, the J end lost 9 bases, and 13 bases lay between the germline ends. The length of the CDR3 is 13 residues. CDR3: CASSSLESVEQFF. The CDR3 nucleotides read TGTGCCAGCAGCTCCCTAGAATCGGTTGAGCAGTTCTTC.

V usage is TRBV4-1 and J usage is TRBJ2-1, with D hard to call. The V and J ends lost 0 bases and 2 bases respectively, with 11 bases between them. The CDR3 covers 16 residues. From germline, CDR1 is MGHRA and CDR2 YSYEKL. In DNA, the CDR3 is TGCGCCAGCAGCCAAGAGACCCGCAAGACCTACAATGAGCAGTTCTTC. Protein product: CASSQETRKTYNEQFF.

The chain employs TRBV4-3 and TRBJ2-7; D unclear. Trimming took 0 bases from V and 1 from J, leaving 7 bases between them. The germline gives CDR1 LGHNA, CDR2 YSLEER. The CDR3 has 14 residues. The CDR3 region is CASSQDTLSYEQYF. The CDR3 region has the DNA TGCGCCAGCAGCCAAGATACCCTTTCCTACGAGCAGTACTTC.

This sequence joins TRBV28 and TRBJ1-1, with D perhaps TRBD1 (5 bases). The germline V and J ends were trimmed by 5 bases and 5 bases, with 18 bases remaining between them. The CDR3 extends over 15 amino acids. CDR1 is MDHEN and CDR2 is SYDVKM in the germline V gene. The CDR3 here is CASSLHRTGGTEAFF. CDR3 in DNA: TGTGCCAGCAGTCTTCACAGGACCGGAGGAACTGAAGCTTTCTTT.

This rearrangement joins TRBV6-5 to TRBJ2-1; D not resolved. The V end was cut by 7 bases, the J end by 0 bases, with 10 bases between. The CDR3 is 14 amino acids. Germline values: CDR1 MNHEY, CDR2 SVGAGI. As DNA, the CDR3 is TGTGCCAGCACCCAAGCCAGCTCCTACAATGAGCAGTTCTTC. It codes for CASTQASSYNEQFF.

J is TRBJ2-3 and V is TRBV28; either TRBD1 or TRBD2 may supply D (6 bases each). The germline V gene has CDR1 MDHEN and CDR2 SYDVKM. V was cut by 6 bases and J by 5 bases, with 18 bases left in between. The CDR3 has 15 residues. The CDR3 DNA reads TGTGCCAGCAGACCCTCGGGGGCCGGGGGAGATACGCAGTATTTT. Protein: CASRPSGAGGDTQYF.

The V and J genes are TRBV7-3 and TRBJ2-1, with TRBD1 identical over 7 bases. V gave up 0 bases and J gave up 7 bases; unmatched junction bases: 0. The CDR3 sequence is 13 residues long. Germline CDR1 and CDR2: SGHTA and FQGTGA. In DNA form, the CDR3 reads TGTGCCAGCAGCTTAACACAGGGGAATGAGCAGTTCTTC. It specifies CASSLTQGNEQFF.

The chain joins TRBV4-2 to TRBJ1-4; D is undetermined. This CDR3 contains 13 residues. Germline V gene sequence: CDR1 LGHNA, CDR2 YNFKEQ. V was trimmed by 0 bases and J by 6 bases, leaving 5 bases between them. The CDR3 nucleotides read TGTGCCAGCAGCCAAGAGGCGGATGAAAAACTGTTTTTT. Translation gives CASSQEADEKLFF.

The chain uses TRBV7-8 and TRBJ2-2, with a weak D call TRBD2 (5 bases). The CDR3 is 18 residues long. Trimming left V 5 bases short and J 2 bases short, with 21 bases between. Germline lookup yields CDR1 SGHVS and CDR2 FQNEAQ. The CDR3 bases are TGTGCCAGCAGCCCCCGAGGTAGCGCACCCTTAAACACCGGGGAGCTGTTTTTT. This codes for CASSPRGSAPLNTGELFF.

This chain uses TRBV5-4 with TRBJ1-6; D possibly corresponds to TRBD1 (5 bases). The length of the CDR3 is 13 residues. The V end was cut by 0 bases, the J end by 7 bases, with 5 bases between. From germline, CDR1 is SGHNT and CDR2 YYREEE (reference sequence). The CDR3 DNA sequence: TGTGCCAGCAGCTTGGGGGGCAATTCACCCCTCCACTTT. Encoded protein: CASSLGGNSPLHF.

J is TRBJ2-5 and V is TRBV4-2; D may be TRBD2 (6 bases). Trimming cost V 0 bases and J 4 bases, with 12 bases left between them. The CDR3 runs 15 residues. Germline V lookup: CDR1 LGHNA, CDR2 YNFKEQ. CDR3 coding DNA: TGTGCCAGCAGCCAAGATTCAACTAGCATAGAGACCCAGTACTTC. Amino acids: CASSQDSTSIETQYF.

V and J are TRBV7-3 and TRBJ2-2, with a possible D match to TRBD2 (5 bases). The CDR3 sequence is 14 residues long. Germline assignment: CDR1 SGHTA and CDR2 FQGTGA. V lost 5 bases to trimming and J lost 5 bases, with 12 bases between them. The CDR3 sequence: CASSPGSRTGELFF. For the CDR3, the DNA is TGTGCCAGCAGCCCGGGGAGTAGGACCGGGGAGCTGTTTTTT.

The table lists this clone with a count of one. V usage is TRBV4-3 and J usage is TRBJ2-1; D is possibly TRBD2 (6 bases). This CDR3 spans 16 amino acids. Germline V lookup: CDR1 LGHNA, CDR2 YSLEER. Trimming took 0 bases from V and 0 from J, leaving 9 bases between them. The CDR3 is CASSQEGGNSYNEQFF. The DNA for the CDR3 is TGCGCCAGCAGCCAAGAGGGCGGGAACTCCTACAATGAGCAGTTCTTC.

V is TRBV19 and J is TRBJ1-5; 7 bases are a match to TRBD1. The junction had 8 bases not matched to a gene; V was cut back by 7 bases and J by 5 bases. CDR1 is LNHDA, CDR2 SQIVND, per germline (reference sequence). This CDR3 has 14 amino acids. The CDR3 here is CASTQTGLHQPQHF. CDR3 nucleotide sequence: TGTGCCAGTACCCAGACAGGGCTCCATCAGCCCCAGCATTTT.

The chain combines TRBV6-2 or TRBV6-3 with TRBJ1-5, with D possibly being TRBD1 (6 bases). V lost 2 bases and J lost 4, with 21 bases in between. CDR1 MNHEY and CDR2 SVGEGT come from the germline V gene. The CDR3 has 18 residues. DNA of the CDR3: TGTGCCAGCAGTTACCTTAGGACAGCCACGTGGGATAATCAGCCCCAGCATTTT. Protein sequence: CASSYLRTATWDNQPQHF.

The chain is built from TRBV4-1 and TRBJ2-2; no reliable D call. The germline CDR1 and CDR2 sequences are MGHRA and YSYEKL. CDR3 size: 14 residues. Trimming stripped 0 bases from V and 6 bases from J, with 8 bases between. In DNA form, the CDR3 reads TGCGCCAGCAGCCAAGATCTGGTGGCCGGGGAGCTGTTTTTT. Translated: CASSQDLVAGELFF.

The chain uses TRBV12-3 or TRBV12-4 and TRBJ1-5; no clear D gene. The CDR3 loop spans 13 amino acids. V was clipped by 1 base and J by 7 bases, with 8 bases between them. The CDR3 bases are TGTGCCAGCAGTTTAGTTCATGGGCAGCCCCAGCATTTT. It codes for CASSLVHGQPQHF.

The CDR3 DNA follows: TGTGCCACCAGCAAGGTCGAAGAGGGGCGTTCACCCCTCCACTTT. Its protein product is CATSKVEEGRSPLHF. The rearrangement joins TRBV15 to TRBJ1-6, with D possibly being TRBD1 (5 bases). Per the germline V gene, CDR1 is LNHNV and CDR2 is YYDKDF (reference sequence). The V and J ends lost 4 bases and 9 bases respectively, with 16 bases between them. The CDR3 loop spans 15 amino acids.

The chain is built from TRBV28 and TRBJ1-2, with 10 bases identical to TRBD1. Germline CDR1 and CDR2: MDHEN and SYDVKM. Trimming removed 5 bases from V and 4 bases from J; junction bases left unmatched: 4. This CDR3 comprises 14 residues. The CDR3 is CASSPGQGGYGYTF. The CDR3 nucleotides read TGTGCCAGCAGTCCAGGACAGGGGGGCTATGGCTACACCTTC.

This clone is a singleton in its sample. The rearrangement joins TRBV15 to TRBJ1-5; no clear D. The germline V gene encodes CDR1 LNHNV and CDR2 YYDKDF (reference sequence). The CDR3 covers 13 residues. Trimming cost V 2 bases and J 7 bases, with 9 bases left between them. CDR3 loop: CATSRFKRQPQHF. The DNA of the CDR3 is TGTGCCACCAGCAGATTTAAACGGCAGCCCCAGCATTTT.

J is TRBJ2-5 and V is TRBV19; 8 bases are a match to TRBD2. Unmatched junction bases numbered 0, after V lost 1 base and J lost 2 bases. The CDR3 length is 14 residues. Germline V lookup: CDR1 LNHDA, CDR2 SQIVND (reference sequence). This CDR3 is CASSIVAGQETQYF. DNA for the CDR3: TGTGCCAGTAGTATAGTAGCGGGGCAAGAGACCCAGTACTTC. The full variable domain, with the rest looked up from reference TRBV19 and TRBJ2-5, is DGGITQSPKYLFRKEGQNVTLSCEQNLNHDAMYWYRQDPGQGLRLIYYSQIVNDFQKGDIAEGYSVSREKKESFPLTVTSAQKNPTAFYLCASSIVAGQETQYFGPGTRLLVL.

The chain joins TRBV24-1 to TRBJ1-2; 8 nucleotides agree with TRBD1. The CDR3 consists of 12 residues. The germline CDR1 and CDR2 sequences are KGHDR and SFDVKD. With 4 bases clipped from V and 7 bases from J, the junction kept 1 base outside the gene matches. This CDR3 is CATSDGTGGYTF. The CDR3 nucleotides are TGTGCCACCAGTGACGGGACAGGTGGCTACACCTTC.